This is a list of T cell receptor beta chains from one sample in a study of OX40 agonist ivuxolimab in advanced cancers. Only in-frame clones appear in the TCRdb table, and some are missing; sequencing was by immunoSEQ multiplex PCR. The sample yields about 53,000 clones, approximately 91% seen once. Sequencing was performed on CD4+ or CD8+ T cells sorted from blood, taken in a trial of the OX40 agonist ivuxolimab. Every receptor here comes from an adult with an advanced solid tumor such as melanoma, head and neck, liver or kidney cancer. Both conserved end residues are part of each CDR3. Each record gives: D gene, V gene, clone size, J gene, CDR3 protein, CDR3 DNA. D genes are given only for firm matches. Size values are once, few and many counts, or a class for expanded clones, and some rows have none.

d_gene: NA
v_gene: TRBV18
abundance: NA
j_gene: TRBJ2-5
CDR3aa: CASSPPQGTKTQYF
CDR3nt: TGTGCCAGCTCACCACCGCAGGGAACAAAGACCCAGTACTTC

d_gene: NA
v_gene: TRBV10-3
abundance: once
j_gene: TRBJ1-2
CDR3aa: CAISEWVNYGYTF
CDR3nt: TGTGCCATCAGTGAGTGGGTGAACTATGGCTACACCTTC

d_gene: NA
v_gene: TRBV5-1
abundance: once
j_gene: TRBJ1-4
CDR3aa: CASSADSTNEKLFF
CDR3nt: TGCGCCAGCAGCGCAGACTCAACTAATGAAAAACTGTTTTTT

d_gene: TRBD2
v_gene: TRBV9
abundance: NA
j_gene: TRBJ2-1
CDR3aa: CASSVTSGGLIEQFF
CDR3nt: TGTGCCAGCAGCGTGACTAGCGGGGGCCTTATTGAGCAGTTCTTC

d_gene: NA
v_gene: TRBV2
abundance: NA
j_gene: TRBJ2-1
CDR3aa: CASSGIGGYEQFF
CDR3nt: TGTGCCAGCAGTGGAATAGGGGGATATGAGCAGTTCTTC

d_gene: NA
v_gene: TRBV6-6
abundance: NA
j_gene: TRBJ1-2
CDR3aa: CASSYGYNYGYTF
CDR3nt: TGTGCCAGCAGTTACGGATATAACTATGGCTACACCTTC

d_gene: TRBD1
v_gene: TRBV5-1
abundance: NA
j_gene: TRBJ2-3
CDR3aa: CASSMGTGGVDTQYF
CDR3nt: TGCGCCAGCAGCATGGGGACAGGGGGCGTGGATACGCAGTATTTT

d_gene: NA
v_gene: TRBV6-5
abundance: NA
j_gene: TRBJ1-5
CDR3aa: CASSYDPGSGNQPQHF
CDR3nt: TGTGCCAGCAGCTACGACCCGGGGTCGGGCAATCAGCCCCAGCATTTT

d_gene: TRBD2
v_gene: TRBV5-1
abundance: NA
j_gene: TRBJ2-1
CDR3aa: CASSPTSSGSIGEQFF
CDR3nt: TGCGCCAGCAGCCCAACCTCTAGCGGGAGTATAGGTGAGCAGTTCTTC

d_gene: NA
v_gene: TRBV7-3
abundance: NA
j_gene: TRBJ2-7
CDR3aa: CASSLDNGPYEQYF
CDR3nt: TGTGCCAGCAGCTTAGATAATGGCCCCTACGAGCAGTACTTC

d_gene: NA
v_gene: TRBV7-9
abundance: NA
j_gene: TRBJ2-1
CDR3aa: CASSPSRTSNEQFF
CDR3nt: TGTGCCAGCAGCCCTTCTAGGACCTCCAATGAGCAGTTCTTC

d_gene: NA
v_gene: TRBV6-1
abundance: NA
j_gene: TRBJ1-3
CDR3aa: CASSDGDSGNTIYF
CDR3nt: TGTGCCAGCAGTGACGGCGACTCTGGAAACACCATATATTTT

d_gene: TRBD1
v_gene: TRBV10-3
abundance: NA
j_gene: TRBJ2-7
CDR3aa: CATKRDRGRAYEQYF
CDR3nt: TGTGCCACCAAAAGGGACAGGGGGCGTGCCTACGAGCAGTACTTC

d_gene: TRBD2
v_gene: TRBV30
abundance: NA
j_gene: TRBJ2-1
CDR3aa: CAWTASGSRDEQFF
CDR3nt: TGTGCCTGGACGGCTAGCGGGAGTAGGGATGAGCAGTTCTTC

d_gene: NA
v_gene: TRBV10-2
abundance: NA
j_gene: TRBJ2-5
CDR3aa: CASSLQETQYF
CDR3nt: TGCGCCAGCAGTCTCCAAGAGACCCAGTACTTC

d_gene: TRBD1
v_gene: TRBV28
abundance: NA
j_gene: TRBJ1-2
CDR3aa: CASSLGQGTTNYGYTF
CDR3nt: TGTGCCAGCAGTTTGGGACAGGGGACAACTAACTATGGCTACACCTTC

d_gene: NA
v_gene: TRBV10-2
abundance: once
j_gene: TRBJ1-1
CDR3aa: CASSARNTEAFF
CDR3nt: TGCGCCAGCAGTGCCCGTAACACTGAAGCTTTCTTT

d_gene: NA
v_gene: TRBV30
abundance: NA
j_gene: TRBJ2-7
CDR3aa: CAWSTSRYEQYF
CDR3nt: TGTGCCTGGAGTACCTCCCGCTACGAGCAGTACTTC

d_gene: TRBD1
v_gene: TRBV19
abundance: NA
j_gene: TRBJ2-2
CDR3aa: CASSTARSGTGITGELFF
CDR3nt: TGTGCCAGCTCTACGGCTCGTTCCGGGACAGGGATCACCGGGGAGCTGTTTTTT

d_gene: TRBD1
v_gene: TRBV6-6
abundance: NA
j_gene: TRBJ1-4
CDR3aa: CASSRRDRKLFF
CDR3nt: TGTGCCAGCAGTAGAAGGGACAGAAAACTGTTTTTT

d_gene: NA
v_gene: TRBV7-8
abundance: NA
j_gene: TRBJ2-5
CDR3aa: CASSPKLGLETQYF
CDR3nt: TGTGCCAGCAGCCCTAAATTAGGTTTGGAGACCCAGTACTTC

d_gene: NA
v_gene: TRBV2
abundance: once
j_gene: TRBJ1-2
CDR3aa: CASAQDSSYGYTF
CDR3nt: TGTGCCAGCGCTCAGGACAGTTCCTATGGCTACACCTTC

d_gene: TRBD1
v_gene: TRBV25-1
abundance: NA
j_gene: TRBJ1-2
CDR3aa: CASSGQGVIYGYTF
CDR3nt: TGTGCCAGCTCCGGACAGGGGGTTATCTATGGCTACACCTTC

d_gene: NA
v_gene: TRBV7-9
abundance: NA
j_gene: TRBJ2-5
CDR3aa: CASSQRGGSFTQETQYF
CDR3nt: TGTGCCAGCAGCCAAAGGGGGGGAAGCTTTACCCAAGAGACCCAGTACTTC

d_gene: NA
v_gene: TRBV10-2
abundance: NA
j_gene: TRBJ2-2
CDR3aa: CASSEGGMNTGELFF
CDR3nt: TGCGCCAGCAGTGAGGGCGGGATGAACACCGGGGAGCTGTTTTTT

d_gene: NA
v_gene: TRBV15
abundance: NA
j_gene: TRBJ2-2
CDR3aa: CATSRGTGELFF
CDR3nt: TGTGCCACCAGCAGAGGGACAGGGGAGCTGTTTTTT

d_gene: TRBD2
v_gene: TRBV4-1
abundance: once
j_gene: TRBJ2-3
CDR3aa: CASSQKRTSGRDTQYF
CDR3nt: TGCGCCAGCAGCCAAAAAAGGACTAGCGGGCGGGATACGCAGTATTTT

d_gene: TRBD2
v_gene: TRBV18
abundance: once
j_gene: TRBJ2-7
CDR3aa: CASSEIAGIIGEQYF
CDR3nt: TGCGCCAGCTCAGAAATAGCGGGAATTATTGGCGAGCAGTACTTC

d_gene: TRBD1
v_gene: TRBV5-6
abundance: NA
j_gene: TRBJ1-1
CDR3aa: CASSADREDHAAFF
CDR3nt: TGTGCCAGCAGCGCAGACAGGGAGGACCATGCAGCTTTCTTT

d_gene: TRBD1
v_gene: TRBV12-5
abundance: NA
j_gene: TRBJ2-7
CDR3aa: CASGVGAGGTGFDEQYF
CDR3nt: TGTGCTAGTGGGGTGGGTGCAGGTGGGACAGGGTTCGACGAGCAGTACTTC

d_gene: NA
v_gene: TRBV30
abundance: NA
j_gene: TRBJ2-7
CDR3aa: CAWSPLARVGAYEQYF
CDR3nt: TGTGCCTGGAGTCCCCTCGCCCGGGTTGGAGCCTACGAGCAGTACTTC

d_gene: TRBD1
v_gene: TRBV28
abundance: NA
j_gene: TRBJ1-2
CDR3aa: CASSLGQGYGYTF
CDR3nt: TGTGCCAGCAGCCTCGGACAGGGATATGGCTACACCTTC